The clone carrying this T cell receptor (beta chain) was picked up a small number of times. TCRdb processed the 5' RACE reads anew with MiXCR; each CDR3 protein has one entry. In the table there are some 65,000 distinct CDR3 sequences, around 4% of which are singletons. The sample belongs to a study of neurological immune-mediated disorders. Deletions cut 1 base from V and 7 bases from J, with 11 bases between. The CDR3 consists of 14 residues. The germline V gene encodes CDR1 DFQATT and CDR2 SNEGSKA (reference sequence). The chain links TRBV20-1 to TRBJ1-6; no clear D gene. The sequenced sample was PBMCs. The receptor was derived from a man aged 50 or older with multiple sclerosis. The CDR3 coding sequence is TGCAGTGCTAGAGTTCCGGTTTCAAATTCACCCCTCCACTTT. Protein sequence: CSARVPVSNSPLHF.